The clone carrying this T cell receptor (beta chain) appeared a few times. Its antigen remains unidentified. This specimen comes from a study of T-cell reconstitution after alpha-beta-depleted transplantation in children. The length of the CDR3 is 19 residues. Germline V CDR1 and CDR2: MDHEN, SYDVKM. Trimming removed 4 bases from V and 4 bases from J; junction bases left unmatched: 12. Findings and caveats of the study: The study reportedly traced alpha-beta T cells about two months after transplant to several hundred expanded graft clones. For some patients, TCRbeta diversity was high at day 60 because of recipient T cells and thymic progenitors that survived.

Using unique molecular identifiers, the investigators prepared the TCRbeta library. One entry per CDR3 protein results from TCRdb running MiXCR on the PCR reads. Among fewer than 150,000 distinct CDR3 sequences listed, 23% were seen once. The origin of this receptor is a male patient under 10 years old who had a stem cell transplant for chronic granulomatous disease, so the T cells may come from the graft donor. The sample here was PBMCs, mostly from graft donor cells, taken 180 days after TCRalphabeta/CD19-depleted stem cell transplant. This chain joins TRBV28 and TRBJ2-1; 14 bases line up with TRBD2. In DNA form, the CDR3 reads TGTGCCAGCAGTTCACACTTGGGGACTAGCGGGAGTAGGTACAATGAGCAGTTCTTC. Protein: CASSSHLGTSGSRYNEQFF.